Following are 31 T cell receptor beta chains from one sample sequenced in a study of CD8 T cells in ankylosing spondylitis. Study-wide findings and caveats: It appeared that ankylosing spondylitis blood was characterized by a TCR beta motif of seven or eight highly homologous variants.

Each CDR3 protein is one row after TCRdb ran MiXCR on the 5' RACE reads. Seen here are hundreds of thousands of distinct CDR3 sequences, more than 9.5% observed once, and the top ten hold almost 7%. What these receptors recognize is not known. The material sequenced was blood, either unsorted or a sorted T cell fraction (not recorded which). The receptors were sampled from a male donor with ankylosing spondylitis.

This clonotype has just a few counts. The chain joins TRBV4-1 to TRBJ1-2, with TRBD1 identical over 8 bases. Germline V gives CDR1 MGHRA, CDR2 YSYEKL. The trim removed 4 bases at V and 6 bases at J, leaving 10 bases unmatched. The CDR3 contains 15 residues. CDR3 DNA sequence: TGCGCCAGCAGCCCCTCCTCGTGGGACAGGAATGGCTACACCTTC. Its translation: CASSPSSWDRNGYTF.

This clonotype was observed a handful of times. This chain links TRBV20-1 with TRBJ1-5; 7 bases align to TRBD1. With 3 bases clipped from V and 0 bases from J, the junction kept 5 bases outside the gene matches. Germline-derived CDR1 and CDR2 are DFQATT and SNEGSKA (reference sequence). The CDR3 length is 15 residues. The CDR3 sequence: CSARDRLISNQPQHF. The CDR3, as DNA: TGCAGTGCTAGGGACAGGTTGATTAGCAATCAGCCCCAGCATTTT.

This clonotype was recorded many times. The V and J genes are TRBV5-1 and TRBJ1-1; D is uncertain. V was pared by 4 bases and J by 4 bases, with 5 bases between. CDR3 length equals 11 residues. From germline, CDR1 is SGHRS and CDR2 YFSETQ. Written as DNA, the CDR3 is TGCGCCAGCAGCACTTCCACTGAAGCTTTCTTT. Translation: CASSTSTEAFF.

This clonotype was counted ten times or more. The V and J genes are TRBV5-1 and TRBJ2-1; possible D gene TRBD2, 6 bases. CDR3 length: 14 residues. Trimming removed 3 bases at V and 6 bases at J, with 13 bases between. Per germline, CDR1 SGHRS and CDR2 YFSETQ. Here the CDR3 reads CASSSTAGSNEQFF. The CDR3 bases are TGCGCCAGCAGCTCAACAGCCGGGAGCAATGAGCAGTTCTTC.

This clonotype was counted ten times or more. The chain carries TRBV12-3 or TRBV12-4 and TRBJ1-1; a weak D match, TRBD1 (5 bases). V gave up 7 bases and J gave up 11 bases, with 23 bases separating them. There are 14 residues in the CDR3. The CDR3 is CASTPGEEGGWAFF. Written as DNA, the CDR3 is TGTGCCAGCACCCCGGGGGAGGAGGGAGGTTGGGCTTTCTTT.

The gene calls are TRBV3-1 and TRBJ1-2; D is uncertain. Per germline, CDR1 LGHDT and CDR2 YNNKEL (reference sequence). CDR3 length: 10 residues. With 8 bases removed from V and 7 bases from J, the gap between germline ends came to 8 bases. CDR3 sequence (DNA): TGTGCCAGCTGGGCTAGTGGCTACACCTTC. It encodes CASWASGYTF.

This sequence joins TRBV7-7 and TRBJ2-5, with unresolved D. Germline V lookup: CDR1 SSHAT, CDR2 FNYEAQ (reference sequence). The V end lost 4 bases, the J end lost 5 bases, and 11 bases lay between the germline ends. The CDR3 covers 13 residues. CDR3 in DNA: TGTGCCAGCAGCTCAGTTTTCGGGGAGACCCAGTACTTC. This sequence encodes CASSSVFGETQYF.

The rearrangement links TRBV5-1 to TRBJ1-5; D unclear. Germline CDR1 SGHRS, CDR2 YFSETQ. CDR3 length: 15 residues. V was trimmed by 1 base and J by 0 bases, leaving 8 bases between them. The CDR3 region has the DNA TGCGCCAGCAGCTTGTTCTCCGGTAGCAATCAGCCCCAGCATTTT. Encoded protein: CASSLFSGSNQPQHF.

V and J are TRBV12-3 or TRBV12-4 and TRBJ2-2; D unclear. This CDR3 comprises 12 residues. Trimming stripped 6 bases from V and 7 bases from J, with 9 bases between. The CDR3, as DNA: TGTGCCAGCAGCAAGATGGGCGGGGAGCTGTTTTTT. The encoded protein is CASSKMGGELFF.

This clonotype was detected ten times or more. This rearrangement joins TRBV4-1 to TRBJ2-5; 7 nucleotides line up with TRBD2. The CDR3 has 15 residues. Germline V gene sequence: CDR1 MGHRA, CDR2 YSYEKL. Trimming removed 1 base from V and 4 bases from J; junction bases left unmatched: 6. The CDR3 bases are TGCGCCAGCAGCCAAGTTGTCGGGAGGTTAGAGACCCAGTACTTC. Protein sequence: CASSQVVGRLETQYF.

This clonotype was detected a few times. The CDR3 is CASSFVGDEQYV. In DNA form, the CDR3 reads TGTGCCAGCAGCTTCGTTGGGGACGAGCAGTACGTC. V usage is TRBV7-2 and J usage is TRBJ2-7; D gene uncertain. Germline CDR1 and CDR2: SGHTA and FQGNSA. This CDR3 region has 12 residues. The V gene lost 3 bases and the J gene lost 5 bases, with 8 bases spanning the gap.

The table lists this clonotype with a few counts. The chain couples TRBV10-3 to TRBJ2-1; TRBD2 matches at 8 bases. The CDR3 has 16 amino acids. Germline V CDR1 and CDR2: ENHRY, SYGVKD. Trimming cost V 3 bases and J 8 bases; bases outside gene matches: 12. The CDR3 nucleotides are TGTGCCATCAGTGACCCCGGGGTAGCGGGAAGGGATGAGCAGTTCTTC. The encoded protein is CAISDPGVAGRDEQFF.

This clonotype was observed a few times. The rearrangement uses TRBV7-9 and TRBJ1-5; 8 bases are a match to TRBD1. The V and J ends lost 5 bases and 6 bases, in that order; junction bases with no gene match: 6. The CDR3 is 14 amino acids. CDR1 SEHNR and CDR2 FQNEAQ come from the germline V gene (reference sequence). Here the CDR3 DNA reads TGTGCCAGCAGCCAATCACAGGGGGGTCAGCCCCAGCATTTT. Its protein product is CASSQSQGGQPQHF.

CDR3 nucleotide sequence: TGTGCCAGCAGTGGCGCCTCACAAGAGACCCAGTACTTC. This sequence encodes CASSGASQETQYF. The chain is built from TRBV6-6 and TRBJ2-5; D gene ambiguous. CDR1 is MNHNY and CDR2 is SVGAGI in the germline V gene (reference sequence). The CDR3 length is 13 residues. Trimming removed 5 bases from V and 2 bases from J, with 9 bases in between.

V gene TRBV4-2 combines with J gene TRBJ2-3; 11 nucleotides align to TRBD2. CDR3 length: 16 amino acids. Germline CDR1 reads LGHNA; CDR2 reads YNFKEQ. V was clipped by 4 bases and J by 6 bases; unmatched bases: 9. For the CDR3, the DNA is TGTGCCAGCAGCCCCACCGGGACTAGCGGTAGGGATACGCAGTATTTT. It translates to CASSPTGTSGRDTQYF.

This clonotype was seen only a few times. The CDR3 protein is CSATRTGGFGYTF. As DNA, the CDR3 is TGCAGTGCAACAAGGACAGGGGGCTTTGGCTACACCTTC. The V gene is TRBV20-1, the J gene TRBJ1-2; 11 positions agree with TRBD1. The CDR3 loop spans 13 amino acids. Germline loops: CDR1 DFQATT, CDR2 SNEGSKA (reference sequence). J lost 7 bases, V lost 6 bases, and 7 bases had no gene match.

This sequence joins TRBV7-6 and TRBJ2-1; weak D call: TRBD2 (7 bases). V lost 8 bases, J lost 4 bases, and 15 bases lay in between. The length of the CDR3 is 14 residues. CDR1 and CDR2 from the germline V gene are SGHVS and FNYEAQ. DNA for the CDR3: TGTGCCAGCCAGGGGAGGGGAAGGTACAATGAGCAGTTCTTC. It codes for CASQGRGRYNEQFF. Using reference TRBV7-6 and TRBJ2-1 for the parts outside the CDR3, the full variable domain is GAGVSQSPRYKVTKRGQDVALRCDPISGHVSLYWYRQALGQGPEFLTYFNYEAQQDKSGLPNDRFSAERPEGSISTLTIQRTEQRDSAMYRCASQGRGRYNEQFFGPGTRLTVL.

This clonotype has just a few counts. V is TRBV19 and J is TRBJ2-1; D is possibly TRBD1 (6 bases). Germline CDR1 and CDR2: LNHDA and SQIVND (reference sequence). V was trimmed by 3 bases and J by 15 bases, leaving 12 bases between them. This CDR3 is 11 amino acids long. CDR3 in amino acids: CASSMGRTAFF. The DNA for the CDR3 is TGTGCCAGTAGTATGGGAAGGACAGCGTTCTTC. Drawing the rest from reference TRBV19 and TRBJ2-1, the complete variable domain is DGGITQSPKYLFRKEGQNVTLSCEQNLNHDAMYWYRQDPGQGLRLIYYSQIVNDFQKGDIAEGYSVSREKKESFPLTVTSAQKNPTAFYLCASSMGRTAFFGPGTRLTVL.

The chain joins TRBV5-1 to TRBJ2-1, with D possibly called TRBD1 or TRBD2 (5 bases each). Germline CDR1 and CDR2: SGHRS and YFSETQ. V lost 1 base and J 9 bases, leaving 20 bases between the germline ends. The CDR3 is made up of 16 amino acids. The CDR3 sequence is CASSLSRGLTIGEQFF. CDR3 sequence (DNA): TGCGCCAGCAGCTTGTCCCGGGGCCTCACTATCGGTGAGCAGTTCTTC.

The rearrangement joins TRBV3-1 to TRBJ1-2; D is possibly TRBD1 (6 bases). The germline CDR1 and CDR2 sequences are LGHDT and YNNKEL (reference sequence). V lost 0 bases, J lost 7 bases, and 12 bases lay in between. This CDR3 is 14 amino acids long. The CDR3 DNA follows: TGTGCCAGCAGCCAAGAGTATCCAGGGGCTGGCTACACCTTC. As protein: CASSQEYPGAGYTF.

The rearrangement uses TRBV4-1 and TRBJ1-2; 8 bases fit TRBD1. V lost 2 bases to trimming and J lost 3 bases; unmatched junction nucleotides: 11. The CDR3 is made up of 17 amino acids. Germline V gene data show CDR1 as MGHRA and CDR2 as YSYEKL. CDR3 in amino acids: CASSQRLEQGDYYGYTF. CDR3 sequence (DNA): TGCGCCAGCAGCCAACGACTCGAACAGGGGGATTACTATGGCTACACCTTC.

The table lists this clonotype with a few counts. This chain uses TRBV29-1 with TRBJ2-3, with 7 bases that match TRBD1. CDR1 and CDR2 (germline): SQVTM, ANQGSEA. After removal of 6 bases from V and 3 bases from J, the junction contained 9 bases not matched to a gene. CDR3 size: 14 residues. CDR3 bases: TGCAGCGTGGTTACCGGGACAGCTACAGATACGCAGTATTTT. This sequence encodes CSVVTGTATDTQYF.

This clonotype has a count of ten or more. V usage is TRBV7-9 and J usage is TRBJ1-1, with TRBD1 matching over 10 bases. This CDR3 region has 16 residues. From germline, CDR1 is SEHNR and CDR2 FQNEAQ (reference sequence). V lost 5 bases and J lost 0; bases outside the gene matches: 6. CDR3 DNA sequence: TGTGCCAGCAGCCAAGGGACAGGGGCGTTGAACACTGAAGCTTTCTTT. This gives the protein CASSQGTGALNTEAFF.

This clonotype showed up just a few times. The rearrangement uses TRBV5-5 and TRBJ1-1, with TRBD1 as a possible D gene (5 bases). V was cut by 5 bases and J by 2 bases, with 16 bases left in between. Germline V gene sequence: CDR1 SGHKS, CDR2 YYEKEE (reference sequence). There are 15 residues in the CDR3. CDR3 amino acids: CASRPMAGVNTEAFF. The CDR3 coding sequence is TGTGCCAGCAGACCCATGGCGGGGGTCAACACTGAAGCTTTCTTT.

This clonotype appeared many times. The chain is built from TRBV7-2 and TRBJ2-7; 9 bases agree with TRBD1. This CDR3 spans 13 amino acids. Germline V lookup: CDR1 SGHTA, CDR2 FQGNSA. The V and J ends lost 5 bases and 2 bases, in that order; junction bases with no gene match: 1. The CDR3 DNA sequence: TGTGCCAGCAGCCGGACAGGGGCCTACGAGCAGTACTTC. It encodes CASSRTGAYEQYF.

This clonotype was picked up a small number of times. CDR3 protein: CAWSPGQSIQYF. The CDR3 DNA reads TGTGCCTGGAGTCCTGGGCAGAGCATTCAGTACTTC. The rearrangement uses TRBV30 and TRBJ2-4; D gene uncertain. The CDR3 loop spans 12 amino acids. Trimming took off 2 bases at V and 9 bases at J, with 11 bases between the two ends. The germline gives CDR1 GTSNPN, CDR2 SVGIG (reference sequence). Drawing the rest from reference TRBV30 and TRBJ2-4, the complete variable domain is SQTIHQWPATLVQPVGSPLSLECTVEGTSNPNLYWYRQAAGRGLQLLFYSVGIGQISSEVPQNLSASRPQDRQFILSSKKLLLSDSGFYLCAWSPGQSIQYFGAGTRLSVL.

This chain joins TRBV20-1 and TRBJ2-7; TRBD1 matches 9 bases. The CDR3 is 15 residues long. CDR1 DFQATT and CDR2 SNEGSKA come from the germline V gene (reference sequence). The trim removed 5 bases at V and 2 bases at J, leaving 10 bases unmatched. The CDR3 is CSAPDRGGATYEQYF. The CDR3, as DNA: TGCAGTGCTCCGGACAGGGGAGGTGCCACCTACGAGCAGTACTTC.

The J gene is TRBJ1-1, the V gene TRBV5-1; 9 nucleotides align to TRBD1. Germline V gene lookup returns CDR1 SGHRS and CDR2 YFSETQ. The junction had 12 bases not matched to a gene; V was cut back by 4 bases and J by 5 bases. The CDR3 loop spans 16 amino acids. The CDR3 DNA is TGCGCCAGCAGCACCGCAAGGGGACAGGGCTGGACTGAAGCTTTCTTT. Its translation: CASSTARGQGWTEAFF. Variable domain in full (rest from reference TRBV5-1 and TRBJ1-1): KAGVTQTPRYLIKTRGQQVTLSCSPISGHRSVSWYQQTPGQGLQFLFEYFSETQRNKGNFPGRFSGRQFSNSRSEMNVSTLELGDSALYLCASSTARGQGWTEAFFGQGTRLTVV.

This CDR3 reads CASSESGASYNEQFF. The CDR3 nucleotides read TGCGCCAGCAGTGAGAGCGGGGCCTCCTACAATGAGCAGTTCTTC. The genes are TRBV10-1 and TRBJ2-1; 7 bases agree with TRBD2. The CDR3 has 15 residues. Germline CDR1 WNHNN, CDR2 SYGVQD (reference sequence). V gave up 2 bases and J gave up 0 bases; unmatched junction bases: 1.

The chain is built from TRBV27 and TRBJ2-1; D is possibly TRBD2 (7 bases). V shed 3 bases and J shed 3 bases, with 15 bases lying between them. The CDR3 spans 16 residues. The germline V gene encodes CDR1 MNHEY and CDR2 SMNVEV (reference sequence). The CDR3 region is CASSFLGGARYNEQFF. Here the CDR3 DNA reads TGTGCCAGCAGTTTCCTGGGGGGGGCACGCTACAATGAGCAGTTCTTC.

This clonotype was counted only a few times. This chain uses TRBV6-1 with TRBJ2-3, with D maybe TRBD2 (5 bases). Looked up from germline, CDR1 is MNHNS and CDR2 is SASEGT. V gave up 8 bases and J gave up 1 base, with 16 bases separating them. This CDR3 contains 15 residues. The CDR3 DNA follows: TGTGCCAGCCGGGGTCCCGGTTTGGGCACAGATACGCAGTATTTT. It translates to CASRGPGLGTDTQYF.